The rows below give T cell receptor beta chains drawn from one sample of a study of cytomegalovirus exposure and HLA in healthy donors. Only in-frame clones appear in the TCRdb table, and some are missing; sequencing was by immunoSEQ multiplex PCR. The top ten hold over 9.5% of the sample, which has about 67,000 clones, roughly 78% seen once. Specimen: PBMCs. All receptors derive from a man in his forties in good health and CMV-seronegative. CDR3s include the opening cysteine and the closing phenylalanine or tryptophan. The D gene is left open where the match is weak. The size field is filled for only some rows; it gives once, few, many or a size class.

>TRBD2|TRBJ2-1|TRBV6-5|NA
TGTGCCAGCAGTTACTCGAATTTGGCGGGAGATGAGCAGTTCTTC
CASSYSNLAGDEQFF
>TRBD1|TRBJ1-2|TRBV29-1|once
TGCAGCGTCTTCGCTGGGACAGGCTATGGCTACACCTTC
CSVFAGTGYGYTF
>NA|TRBJ1-1|TRBV7-9|few
TGTGCCAGCCTCCCCAAGGGGCCAGACTCTGAAGCTTTCTTT
CASLPKGPDSEAFF
>TRBD2|TRBJ2-5|TRBV28|once
TGTGCCAGCAGTTTAACTAGCGGGAGTAGGGAGACCCAGTACTTC
CASSLTSGSRETQYF
>NA|TRBJ2-1|TRBV15|NA
TGTGCCACCAGCAGAGATACGCGGGAAAACACCTACAATGAGCAGTTCTTC
CATSRDTRENTYNEQFF
>TRBD2|TRBJ2-5|TRBV5-1|NA
TGCGCCAGCAGCTTCTCAGCGGGGGCGCAAGAGACCCAGTACTTC
CASSFSAGAQETQYF
>NA|TRBJ2-6|TRBV19|NA
TGTGCCAGTAGTCCGAGGAGCTCTGGGGCCAACGTCCTGACTTTC
CASSPRSSGANVLTF
>NA|TRBJ2-2|TRBV27|NA
TGTGCCAGCAGTTTAAGAGCCACCGGGGAGCTGTTTTTT
CASSLRATGELFF
>TRBD2|TRBJ2-5|TRBV19|NA
TGTGCCAGTAGGTCCCTGGGACTAGCCGGTGAGACCCAGTACTTC
CASRSLGLAGETQYF
>NA|TRBJ2-3|TRBV18|NA
TGTGCCAGCTCACCGGTGGGGCCTGGGACAGATACGCAGTATTTT
CASSPVGPGTDTQYF
>NA|TRBJ2-2|TRBV11-2|NA
TGTGCCAGCAGCTTAATGGGCGGGGTTACCGGGGAGCTGTTTTTT
CASSLMGGVTGELFF
>TRBD1|TRBJ1-6|TRBV10-3|NA
TGTGCCATCAGTTCGACAGGGAGTAATTCACCCCTCCACTTT
CAISSTGSNSPLHF
>TRBD1|TRBJ2-7|TRBV2|once
TGTGCCAGCAGAGTGGACAGGGTATCCGAGCAGTACTTC
CASRVDRVSEQYF
>NA|TRBJ2-3|TRBV27|NA
TGTGCCAGCAGTTTAATAGGGGCAGATACGCAGTATTTT
CASSLIGADTQYF
>TRBD1|TRBJ1-2|TRBV7-9|NA
TGTGCCAGCAGCTTATCAGACAGGGGACATCGTGACGGCTACACCTTC
CASSLSDRGHRDGYTF
>NA|TRBJ1-1|TRBV7-2|NA
TGTGCCAGCAGCACCGCGCAGGGGGAAGCTTTCTTT
CASSTAQGEAFF
>TRBD1|TRBJ2-1|TRBV27|NA
TGTGCCAGCAGCTCCCGGGGACAGTGGAATGAGCAGTTCTTC
CASSSRGQWNEQFF
>TRBD2|TRBJ2-5|TRBV5-1|NA
TGCGCCAGCAGCGACTCAGCGGGAGGCGAGACCCAGTACTTC
CASSDSAGGETQYF
>TRBD2|TRBJ2-1|TRBV7-9|once
TGTGCCAGCAGCGCTACCGGGACTAGCGGGTTCTACAATGAGCAGTTCTTC
CASSATGTSGFYNEQFF
>TRBD1|TRBJ2-7|TRBV7-9|NA
TGTGCCAGCAGCTCTATTCTGACAGGGGGTTCCTACGAGCAGTACTTC
CASSSILTGGSYEQYF
>TRBD1|TRBJ2-3|TRBV19|NA
TGTGCCAGTAGTTTCCCGGGACAGAATACAGATACGCAGTATTTT
CASSFPGQNTDTQYF
>TRBD2|TRBJ2-3|TRBV5-8|NA
TGTGCCAGCCCGGGAGCGGGAGGGTCAGATACGCAGTATTTT
CASPGAGGSDTQYF
>TRBD1|TRBJ1-6|TRBV2|NA
TGTGCCAGCAGTGCAAGGGGGCCCTCCTATAATTCACCCCTCCACTTT
CASSARGPSYNSPLHF
>NA|TRBJ1-3|TRBV21-1|NA
TGTGCCAGCAGCCAAAGGCGGCAGTTTGGAAACACCATATATTTT
CASSQRRQFGNTIYF
>NA|TRBJ2-2|TRBV9|NA
TGTGCCAGCAGCGTAGAACCGGGAGTGAGCACCGGGGAGCTGTTTTTT
CASSVEPGVSTGELFF
>NA|TRBJ2-7|TRBV7-8|NA
TGTGCCAGCAGCCCTCGATGGAGCTCATACGAGCAGTACTTC
CASSPRWSSYEQYF
>NA|TRBJ1-1|TRBV5-1|NA
TGCGCCAGCAGCTTGGGAGATCTAATGAACACTGAAGCTTTCTTT
CASSLGDLMNTEAFF
>NA|TRBJ1-5|TRBV27|NA
TGTGCCAGCAGTTCGCAGGCTTTGGCTCAGCCCCAGCATTTT
CASSSQALAQPQHF
>TRBD1|TRBJ2-5|TRBV28|few
TGTGCCAGCAGTCCGACGGGACAGCAACACCAAGAGACCCAGTACTTC
CASSPTGQQHQETQYF
>NA|TRBJ2-7|TRBV10-1|few
TGCGCCAGCAAGGGCCCCCAAGGGGTGGGGGAGCAGTACTTC
CASKGPQGVGEQYF
>NA|TRBJ2-7|TRBV2|once
TGTGCCAGCAGTGCTCAGGGAAAAGGCTACGAGCAGTACTTC
CASSAQGKGYEQYF
>NA|TRBJ1-3|TRBV7-9|once
TGTGCCAGCAGCTTAGGGCAGTTAGGAAACACCATATATTTT
CASSLGQLGNTIYF
>NA|TRBJ1-4|TRBV5-1|NA
TGCGCCAGCAGCTTGGGGGCGGACAGATCTAATGAAAAACTGTTTTTT
CASSLGADRSNEKLFF
>TRBD1|TRBJ2-7|TRBV6-1|NA
TGTGCCAGCAGTGATGGGAACAGGGGCCCTGCCTACTACGAGCAGTACTTC
CASSDGNRGPAYYEQYF
>TRBD2|TRBJ2-3|TRBV2|NA
TGTGCCAGCAGGGCGGGAGCGGGCGGTGGAGGGACAGATACGCAGTATTTT
CASRAGAGGGGTDTQYF
>TRBD2|TRBJ2-1|TRBV5-6|NA
TGTGCCAGCAGCTTGGCGAGCGGGAGGGGTAATGAGCAGTTCTTC
CASSLASGRGNEQFF
>TRBD2|TRBJ2-1|TRBV11-1|NA
TGTGCCAGCAGCCAAGGGAGGGGCCTAGCGGGAGACTACAATGAGCAGTTCTTC
CASSQGRGLAGDYNEQFF
>NA|TRBJ2-5|TRBV5-1|NA
TGCGCCAGCAGCTTGTTTAGCGAAGAGACCCAGTACTTC
CASSLFSEETQYF
>TRBD2|TRBJ2-2|TRBV19|NA
TGTGCCAGTAGTCCCCGGACTAGCGGGGGGGCGGGCACCGGGGAGCTGTTTTTT
CASSPRTSGGAGTGELFF
>TRBD1|TRBJ1-1|TRBV7-6|once
TGTGCCAGCAGCTTGAAAGGTCAGGGGGCGAGTGAAGCTTTCTTT
CASSLKGQGASEAFF
>NA|TRBJ1-5|TRBV6-4|NA
TGTGCCAACCACAGGGTGCCGGGGGGGGACCAGCCCCAGCATTTT
CANHRVPGGDQPQHF
>TRBD1|TRBJ2-1|TRBV27|NA
TGTGCCAGCAGGACAGGGGGCGCGATCAATGAGCAGTTCTTC
CASRTGGAINEQFF
>NA|TRBJ2-1|TRBV20-1|few
TGCAGTGCTAATAGAAACAATGAGCAGTTCTTC
CSANRNNEQFF
>NA|TRBJ1-2|TRBV18|NA
TGTGCCAGCTCACCAGGCGATGCAGGGACTTATGGCTACACCTTC
CASSPGDAGTYGYTF
>NA|TRBJ1-3|TRBV10-2|once
TGCGCCAGCAGTCCCGGGATCCGCTCTGGAAACACCATATATTTT
CASSPGIRSGNTIYF